This entry is about one TCR beta chain. Profiled with immunoSEQ multiplex PCR; TCRdb holds only in-frame clones, not every one. The table lists some 37,000 clones, less than 85% of them singletons. The sample belongs to a study of OX40 agonist ivuxolimab in advanced cancers. The V end was cut by 4 bases, the J end by 4 bases, with 17 bases between. Per germline, CDR1 SGHDT and CDR2 YYEEEE. The CDR3 runs 15 residues. The sample in question was CD4+ or CD8+ T cells sorted from blood, obtained in a trial of the OX40 agonist ivuxolimab. This clonotype originated in an adult with an advanced solid tumor such as melanoma, head and neck, liver or kidney cancer. The V and J genes are TRBV5-6 and TRBJ1-2, with D tentatively TRBD1 (5 bases). The CDR3 loop reads CASSTPGLGGYGYTF. The CDR3 DNA reads TGTGCCAGCAGCACACCAGGGCTTGGAGGCTATGGCTACACCTTC.